The 16 T cell receptor beta chains below all came from one sample that was sequenced in a study of blood T cell repertoires in COVID-19. TCRdb's table, derived via immunoSEQ multiplex PCR, lists solely in-frame clones and lacks some. The table records under 150,000 clones, 70% to 90% of them present only once. The sample was peripheral blood. The source is a man aged 40-49 years with acute or convalescent COVID-19.

J is TRBJ2-3 and V is TRBV5-6; D is undetermined. The CDR3 is 15 residues long. Germline V CDR1 and CDR2: SGHDT, YYEEEE. Deletions cut 1 base from V and 0 bases from J, with 9 bases between. CDR3 region: CASSLRPSSTDTQYF. CDR3 DNA sequence: TGTGCCAGCAGCTTGCGGCCTAGTAGCACAGATACGCAGTATTTT.

The CDR3 coding sequence is TGTGCCAGCAGACGTGGACAGGGGATGGCAGATACGCAGTATTTT. Translating it yields CASRRGQGMADTQYF. The rearrangement joins TRBV7-3 to TRBJ2-3; the match to TRBD1 covers 9 bases. After removal of 6 bases from V and 4 bases from J, the junction contained 8 bases not matched to a gene. The V gene's germline CDR1 is SGHTA and CDR2 FQGTGA. This CDR3 spans 15 amino acids. The variable domain in full, with the rest retrieved from reference TRBV7-3 and TRBJ2-3, is GAGVSQTPSNKVTEKGKYVELRCDPISGHTALYWYRQSLGQGPEFLIYFQGTGAADDSGLPNDRFFAVRPEGSVSTLKIQRTERGDSAVYLCASRRGQGMADTQYFGPGTRLTVL.

V is TRBV6-2 or TRBV6-3 and J is TRBJ2-2; TRBD1 matches at 9 bases. In germline, CDR1 is MNHEY, CDR2 SVGEGT. Trimming at V came to 4 bases and at J to 4 bases, leaving 7 bases not matched to a gene. The CDR3 is made up of 16 amino acids. Written as DNA, the CDR3 is TGTGCCAGCAGTTTGTGGGGGACAGGGCGCACCGGGGAGCTGTTTTTT. This codes for CASSLWGTGRTGELFF.

V usage is TRBV2 and J usage is TRBJ2-7; D is perhaps TRBD1 (6 bases). Deletions cut 5 bases from V and 5 bases from J, with 16 bases between. This CDR3 is 14 amino acids long. The germline V gene encodes CDR1 SNHLY and CDR2 FYNNEI. The CDR3, as DNA: TGTGCCAGCAGTCCCACTACACAGGGCCACGAGCAGTACTTC. Its protein is CASSPTTQGHEQYF.

The rearrangement links TRBV6-1 to TRBJ2-3; D gene ambiguous. Trimming left V 0 bases short and J 4 bases short, with 8 bases between. This CDR3 is 14 amino acids long. CDR1 is MNHNS, CDR2 SASEGT, per germline. This CDR3 reads CASSEASLPDTQYF. CDR3 nucleotides: TGTGCCAGCAGTGAAGCGTCTCTCCCAGATACGCAGTATTTT.

The chain has TRBV30 and TRBJ1-2; maybe TRBD1 (6 bases). This CDR3 region has 15 residues. V gave up 0 bases and J gave up 4 bases, with 15 bases separating them. Germline-derived CDR1 and CDR2 are GTSNPN and SVGIG (reference sequence). The CDR3 DNA is TGTGCCTGGAGTGTAATCTCCAGGGGAATCTATGGCTACACCTTC. Translation: CAWSVISRGIYGYTF.

The rearrangement joins TRBV10-3 to TRBJ2-7; D perhaps matches TRBD2 (5 bases). The CDR3 contains 14 residues. Trimming removed 4 bases at V and 6 bases at J, with 16 bases between. CDR1 is ENHRY, CDR2 SYGVKD, per germline. CDR3 nucleotides: TGTGCCATCAGTGGTTCTCGGGGTTCGGGCGAGCAGTACTTC. It codes for CAISGSRGSGEQYF.

This clone was seen more than once but under ten times. This chain joins TRBV6-1 and TRBJ1-4; 10 bases align to TRBD1. V dropped 0 bases and J dropped 3; count of bases not matched to a gene: 7. The CDR3 covers 18 residues. The germline gives CDR1 MNHNS, CDR2 SASEGT. CDR3 sequence reads: CASSEAQGQGGPNEKLFF. The CDR3 nucleotides read TGTGCCAGCAGTGAAGCCCAAGGACAGGGGGGACCTAATGAAAAACTGTTTTTT.

This chain joins TRBV10-1 and TRBJ1-1; weak D call: TRBD1 (6 bases). The length of the CDR3 is 16 residues. Deletions cut 4 bases from V and 5 bases from J, with 20 bases between. Germline values: CDR1 WNHNN, CDR2 SYGVQD (reference sequence). In nucleotides, the CDR3 is TGCGCCAGCAGTGTAAAATGGGGGCCCCTATTTACTGAAGCTTTCTTT. Encoded protein: CASSVKWGPLFTEAFF.

The V and J genes are TRBV12-3 or TRBV12-4 and TRBJ1-4; D gene uncertain. This CDR3 has 12 residues. Deletions cut 6 bases from V and 14 bases from J, with 16 bases between. The CDR3 DNA follows: TGTGCCAGCAGCCTTCCCGGGGTGCAGCTGTTTTTT. Protein product: CASSLPGVQLFF.

This rearrangement joins TRBV10-3 to TRBJ1-3; 11 nucleotides agree with TRBD1. Trimming at V came to 6 bases and at J to 6 bases, leaving 7 bases not matched to a gene. Looked up from germline, CDR1 is ENHRY and CDR2 is SYGVKD. This CDR3 comprises 15 residues. CDR3 nucleotides: TGTGCCATCAGCTTGGGACAGGGGGTGGAAAACACCATATATTTT. This gives the protein CAISLGQGVENTIYF.

This rearrangement joins TRBV5-1 to TRBJ2-1; possibly TRBD1 for D (5 bases). Germline CDR1 and CDR2: SGHRS and YFSETQ. This CDR3 comprises 16 residues. Trimming removed 0 bases from V and 1 base from J, with 11 bases in between. CDR3 sequence reads: CASSLEGRASYNEQFF. The CDR3 bases are TGCGCCAGCAGCTTGGAGGGCAGGGCATCCTACAATGAGCAGTTCTTC.

The chain joins TRBV18 to TRBJ2-7; 11 bases fit TRBD1. Germline CDR1 reads KGHSH; CDR2 reads LQKENI. J was trimmed by 2 bases and V by 5 bases; bases with no gene match: 5. CDR3 size: 15 residues. The CDR3 nucleotides read TGTGCCAGCTCATCGGACAGGGGGCCTCCCTACGAGCAGTACTTC. This sequence encodes CASSSDRGPPYEQYF.

The genes are TRBV4-1 and TRBJ2-1; 9 bases map to TRBD1. The length of the CDR3 is 13 residues. Germline assignment: CDR1 MGHRA and CDR2 YSYEKL. Unmatched junction bases numbered 1, after V lost 4 bases and J lost 6 bases. The CDR3 DNA reads as TGCGCCAGCAGCCCGGGACAGGGCAATGAGCAGTTCTTC. Translated, it gives CASSPGQGNEQFF.

The chain links TRBV7-2 to TRBJ2-5; D might be TRBD2 (7 bases). This CDR3 comprises 14 residues. Per germline, CDR1 SGHTA and CDR2 FQGNSA. V shed 5 bases and J shed 4 bases, with 14 bases lying between them. In DNA form, the CDR3 reads TGTGCCAGCAGCCTGAGAGGGGGGGTAGAGACCCAGTACTTC. It codes for CASSLRGGVETQYF. The whole variable domain, remainder taken from reference TRBV7-2 and TRBJ2-5, is GAGVSQSPSNKVTEKGKDVELRCDPISGHTALYWYRQSLGQGLEFLIYFQGNSAPDKSGLPSDRFSAERTGGSVSTLTIQRTQQEDSAVYLCASSLRGGVETQYFGPGTRLLVL.

This CDR3 is CASSRDRGPWGNEQFF. CDR3 coding DNA: TGCGCCAGCAGCCGAGACCGCGGGCCATGGGGCAATGAGCAGTTCTTC. The rearrangement links TRBV5-1 to TRBJ2-1; a possible D gene is TRBD2 (5 bases). The CDR3 extends over 16 amino acids. Between the trimmed V and J ends, which lost 4 bases and 6 bases, there was a span of 20 bases. Germline V gene data show CDR1 as SGHRS and CDR2 as YFSETQ. Based on the CDR3 plus reference TRBV5-1 and TRBJ2-1, the full variable domain is KAGVTQTPRYLIKTRGQQVTLSCSPISGHRSVSWYQQTPGQGLQFLFEYFSETQRNKGNFPGRFSGRQFSNSRSEMNVSTLELGDSALYLCASSRDRGPWGNEQFFGPGTRLTVL.